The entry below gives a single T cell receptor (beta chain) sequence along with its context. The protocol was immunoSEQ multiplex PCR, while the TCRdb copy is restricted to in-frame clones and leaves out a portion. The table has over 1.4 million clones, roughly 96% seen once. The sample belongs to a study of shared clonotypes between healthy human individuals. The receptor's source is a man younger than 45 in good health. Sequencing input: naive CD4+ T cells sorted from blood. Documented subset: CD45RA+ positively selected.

The CDR3 reads CASRQGARGEQYF. The CDR3 bases are TGCGCCAGCCGACAGGGGGCAAGGGGAGAGCAGTACTTC. V is TRBV10-2 and J is TRBJ2-7; TRBD1 matches 10 bases. CDR3 length: 13 amino acids. Unmatched junction bases numbered 8, after V lost 8 bases and J lost 7 bases. Germline V gives CDR1 WSHSY, CDR2 SAAADI.